The 25 T cell receptor beta chains listed next were all sequenced from one sample in a study of blood T cell repertoires in COVID-19. Produced via immunoSEQ multiplex PCR; TCRdb's table is partial and in-frame only. The sample has over 90,000 clones; around 90% are singletons. Source material: peripheral blood. Receptors were obtained from a man aged 50 or older in a cohort sampled during active COVID-19.

The chain joins TRBV7-8 to TRBJ2-1, with unresolved D. There are 15 residues in the CDR3. CDR1 and CDR2 (germline): SGHVS, FQNEAQ. The germline V and J ends were trimmed by 5 bases and 2 bases, with 13 bases remaining between them. The CDR3 coding sequence is TGTGCCAGCAGCCCCCGCGGTGGTACCTACAATGAGCAGTTCTTC. Residues: CASSPRGGTYNEQFF. Full variable domain (missing parts from reference TRBV7-8 and TRBJ2-1): GAGVSQSPRYKVAKRGQDVALRCDPISGHVSLFWYQQALGQGPEFLTYFQNEAQLDKSGLPSDRFFAERPEGSVSTLKIQRTQQEDSAVYLCASSPRGGTYNEQFFGPGTRLTVL.

The chain links TRBV5-1 to TRBJ1-4; TRBD1 might be the D (6 bases). Trimming pared 5 bases from V and 1 base from J, leaving 12 bases between. Germline CDR1 reads SGHRS; CDR2 reads YFSETQ. The CDR3 is 15 residues long. As DNA, the CDR3 is TGCGCCAGCAGAACGGGACAACAAACTAATGAAAAACTGTTTTTT. Protein product: CASRTGQQTNEKLFF.

This chain connects TRBV5-1 to TRBJ2-1; TRBD1 matches at 11 bases. The CDR3 spans 15 residues. V was clipped by 4 bases and J by 9 bases; unmatched bases: 9. Germline CDR1 reads SGHRS; CDR2 reads YFSETQ. CDR3 in amino acids: CASSLGQGARVEQFF. DNA of the CDR3: TGCGCCAGCAGCCTCGGACAGGGGGCGCGCGTTGAGCAGTTCTTC.

The CDR3 DNA reads TGTGCCAGTAGTATAGGGGGACTAGCTCGCACCGGGGAGCTGTTTTTT. It translates to CASSIGGLARTGELFF. The genes are TRBV19 and TRBJ2-2, with 9 bases aligning to TRBD2. The V gene's germline CDR1 is LNHDA and CDR2 SQIVND (reference sequence). This CDR3 has 16 amino acids. With 1 base clipped from V and 4 bases from J, the junction kept 4 bases outside the gene matches.

This clone was counted once. The V gene is TRBV2, the J gene TRBJ1-5; tentatively, D is TRBD1 (5 bases). Per germline, CDR1 SNHLY and CDR2 FYNNEI. Between the trimmed V and J ends, which lost 3 bases and 1 base, there was a span of 7 bases. The CDR3 has 14 amino acids. CDR3 loop: CASSDWTSNQPQHF. CDR3 nucleotide sequence: TGTGCCAGCAGTGATTGGACAAGCAATCAGCCCCAGCATTTT.

This clone was picked up a small number of times. The chain carries TRBV28 and TRBJ1-2; no reliable D call. CDR3 length: 12 residues. V was cut by 6 bases and J by 5 bases, with 10 bases left in between. Looked up from germline, CDR1 is MDHEN and CDR2 is SYDVKM. The CDR3 spells CASSPFSYGYTF. The DNA for the CDR3 is TGTGCCAGCAGCCCCTTTTCTTATGGCTACACCTTC.

V is TRBV13 and J is TRBJ2-3, with 15 nucleotides matching TRBD2. CDR1 is PRHDT, CDR2 FYEKMQ, per germline (reference sequence). The CDR3 runs to 16 residues. Germline trimming cut 5 bases from V and 5 bases from J; bases unmatched to any gene: 5. The chain's CDR3 is CASSPGLAGGLDTQYF. CDR3 sequence (DNA): TGTGCCAGCAGCCCGGGACTAGCGGGGGGCTTAGATACGCAGTATTTT.

On this clone: Other DNA sequences in the same sample also yield this CDR3. The genes are TRBV11-1 and TRBJ2-7, with D perhaps TRBD1 (5 bases). The CDR3 contains 16 residues. CDR1 is SGHAT and CDR2 is FQDESV in the germline V gene (reference sequence). V was trimmed by 5 bases and J by 3 bases, leaving 20 bases between them. CDR3 protein: CASSPLDGAGIYEQYV. The CDR3 nucleotides read TGTGCCAGCAGCCCCTTGGATGGGGCAGGAATCTACGAGCAGTACGTC.

The chain is built from TRBV18 and TRBJ1-1; D is uncertain. The CDR3 spans 13 residues. V was pared by 5 bases and J by 4 bases, with 11 bases between. Germline CDR1 KGHSH, CDR2 LQKENI. The CDR3 here is CASSLVDGTEAFF. In nucleotides, the CDR3 is TGTGCCAGCTCATTGGTAGATGGCACTGAAGCTTTCTTT.

This clone was detected a few times. The chain couples TRBV9 to TRBJ1-6; no clear D gene. The CDR3 spans 14 residues. Germline V lookup: CDR1 SGDLS, CDR2 YYNGEE. V gave up 0 bases and J gave up 9 bases, with 10 bases separating them. The CDR3 region has the DNA TGTGCCAGCAGCGTAGAACCCAAGAGTTCACCCCTCCACTTT. This translates into CASSVEPKSSPLHF.

The chain is built from TRBV5-1 and TRBJ1-2; 9 positions agree with TRBD1. The CDR3 length is 17 residues. V shed 0 bases, J shed 3 bases, and the junction held 9 bases outside the gene matches. Germline V gene lookup returns CDR1 SGHRS and CDR2 YFSETQ. The CDR3 region has the DNA TGCGCCAGCAGCTTGGCATCCGGGACAGGGTATGACTATGGCTACACCTTC. As protein: CASSLASGTGYDYGYTF.

This chain uses TRBV10-3 with TRBJ2-1; 9 bases match TRBD1. The CDR3 has 17 residues. CDR1 ENHRY and CDR2 SYGVKD come from the germline V gene. The trim removed 0 bases at V and 7 bases at J, leaving 10 bases unmatched. The CDR3 loop reads CAISESRRDRDANEQFF. Here the CDR3 DNA reads TGTGCCATCAGTGAGTCCCGTCGGGACAGGGACGCGAATGAGCAGTTCTTC.

This chain links TRBV6-5 with TRBJ1-6; TRBD1 agrees at 12 bases. CDR3 length: 15 amino acids. The junction had 8 bases not matched to a gene; V was cut back by 10 bases and J by 7 bases. Germline V gene data show CDR1 as MNHEY and CDR2 as SVGAGI. CDR3 in DNA: TGTGCCACCCTACCGGGACAGGGGGCGAATTCACCCCTCCACTTT. Its protein is CATLPGQGANSPLHF.

V and J are TRBV19 and TRBJ2-5; TRBD1 matches 8 bases. This CDR3 is built from 14 residues. After removal of 5 bases from V and 3 bases from J, the junction contained 5 bases not matched to a gene. Germline V CDR1 and CDR2: LNHDA, SQIVND (reference sequence). The CDR3, as DNA: TGTGCCAGTAGTGATAGGACAGGGAAAGAGACCCAGTACTTC. Encoded protein: CASSDRTGKETQYF.

This clone was found once. V gene TRBV6-2 or TRBV6-3 combines with J gene TRBJ2-3; TRBD2 matches at 8 bases. Germline CDR1 reads MNHEY; CDR2 reads SVGEGT. The J segment lost 6 bases and the V segment lost 5 bases, leaving 4 bases of the junction unmatched. CDR3 length equals 13 residues. CDR3 DNA: TGTGCCAGCAGTCGGGGGGGCAGGGATACGCAGTATTTT. It yields the protein CASSRGGRDTQYF.

The chain employs TRBV5-6 and TRBJ1-1; the D gene is possibly TRBD1 (6 bases). The CDR3 runs to 15 residues. Trimming took off 4 bases at V and 0 bases at J, with 13 bases between the two ends. Germline CDR1 and CDR2: SGHDT and YYEEEE. The CDR3 DNA reads TGTGCCAGCAGCCTGAAGGGGGTCATGAACACTGAAGCTTTCTTT. Translation gives CASSLKGVMNTEAFF.

The chain carries TRBV5-6 and TRBJ2-1, with 11 bases identical to TRBD2. CDR3 length equals 17 residues. Trimming cost V 0 bases and J 9 bases; bases outside gene matches: 11. Germline-derived CDR1 and CDR2 are SGHDT and YYEEEE. The CDR3 coding sequence is TGTGCCAGCAGCTTGGGGGGATGGACTAGCGGGTACGGTGAGCAGTTCTTC. This codes for CASSLGGWTSGYGEQFF.

This clone showed up just a few times. V is TRBV27 and J is TRBJ1-5; 7 bases are shared with TRBD1. This CDR3 has 15 amino acids. The germline gives CDR1 MNHEY, CDR2 SMNVEV (reference sequence). V lost 1 base, J lost 3 bases, and 3 bases stayed unmatched. CDR3 coding DNA: TGTGCCAGCAGTTTATATGGGACAGCCAATCAGCCCCAGCATTTT. Translation: CASSLYGTANQPQHF.

This chain links TRBV18 with TRBJ2-7; tentatively, D is TRBD1 (6 bases). Between the trimmed V and J ends, which lost 3 bases and 9 bases, there was a span of 21 bases. CDR1 KGHSH and CDR2 LQKENI come from the germline V gene. This CDR3 region has 15 residues. The CDR3 region has the DNA TGTGCCAGCTCACCCGACATGGGGGCTCAGAGTGGGCAGTACTTC. This translates into CASSPDMGAQSGQYF.

The rearrangement links TRBV18 to TRBJ1-5, with TRBD1 matching 10 bases. CDR1 and CDR2 (germline): KGHSH, LQKENI. The V gene end was trimmed by 6 bases and the J gene end by 3 bases; junction bases not matched to a gene: 5. CDR3 length: 15 residues. The CDR3 spells CASSSDRGNNQPQHF. The DNA for the CDR3 is TGTGCCAGCTCCTCGGACAGGGGGAACAATCAGCCCCAGCATTTT.

The chain links TRBV5-1 to TRBJ1-4, with no clear D. CDR1 and CDR2 (germline): SGHRS, YFSETQ. Trimming left V 0 bases short and J 7 bases short, with 13 bases between. CDR3 size: 15 residues. This CDR3 reads CASSLGSGRAEKLFF. CDR3 DNA: TGCGCCAGCAGCTTGGGATCTGGGAGGGCTGAAAAACTGTTTTTT.

The rearrangement joins TRBV2 to TRBJ1-6, with D perhaps matching TRBD1 (5 bases). This CDR3 is 13 amino acids long. Germline CDR1 SNHLY, CDR2 FYNNEI. The V and J ends lost 6 bases and 8 bases respectively, with 11 bases between them. CDR3: CASRQESDSPLHF. Here the CDR3 DNA reads TGTGCCAGCAGACAGGAATCCGATTCACCCCTCCACTTT.

The genes are TRBV19 and TRBJ2-7; TRBD1 agrees at 9 bases. The CDR3 covers 14 residues. Germline CDR1 is LNHDA and CDR2 is SQIVND (reference sequence). Germline trimming cut 6 bases from V and 3 bases from J; bases unmatched to any gene: 6. The CDR3 loop reads CASRSGQGNYEQYF. Here the CDR3 DNA reads TGTGCCAGTAGAAGTGGACAGGGGAACTACGAGCAGTACTTC. The complete variable domain, with remaining parts taken from reference TRBV19 and TRBJ2-7, reads DGGITQSPKYLFRKEGQNVTLSCEQNLNHDAMYWYRQDPGQGLRLIYYSQIVNDFQKGDIAEGYSVSREKKESFPLTVTSAQKNPTAFYLCASRSGQGNYEQYFGPGTRLTVT.

The J gene is TRBJ2-1, the V gene TRBV5-1, with 8 bases that match TRBD2. Trimming cost V 3 bases and J 0 bases; bases outside gene matches: 2. Germline values: CDR1 SGHRS, CDR2 YFSETQ. This CDR3 region has 15 residues. CDR3 DNA: TGCGCCAGCAGCTCCGGGACTAGCTCCTACAATGAGCAGTTCTTC. It yields the protein CASSSGTSSYNEQFF.

The V and J genes are TRBV18 and TRBJ2-3; D uncertain. Trimming stripped 2 bases from V and 4 bases from J, with 16 bases between. Germline CDR1 KGHSH, CDR2 LQKENI. This CDR3 has 16 residues. The CDR3 protein is CASSPSRHLVADTQYF. The DNA of the CDR3 is TGTGCCAGCTCACCATCGCGCCATCTGGTTGCAGATACGCAGTATTTT.